One and the same sample provided the 8 T cell receptor beta chains below, sequenced in a study of beta chain features in type 1 diabetes. All of the isolated RNA was reverse transcribed, so expressed TCRB transcripts were sequenced. The data were produced by immunoSEQ multiplex PCR, yet TCRdb's version contains in-frame clones alone and is incomplete. Here the sample spans 350,000 to 450,000 clones, about 15% being singletons. The sequenced material came from naive CD4+ T cells from blood. The receptors were gathered from a woman under 30 in good health.

V is TRBV18 and J is TRBJ2-1; 7 bases map to TRBD2. J lost 4 bases, V lost 1 base, and 4 bases had no gene match. The germline gives CDR1 KGHSH, CDR2 LQKENI. The CDR3 is 15 residues long. This CDR3 reads CASSPLDGGYNEQFF. The CDR3 DNA sequence: TGTGCCAGCTCACCACTGGACGGGGGGTACAATGAGCAGTTCTTC.

This clone was counted only a few times. V and J are TRBV18 and TRBJ2-3; tentative D call: TRBD1 (5 bases). This CDR3 has 17 amino acids. Germline V gene sequence: CDR1 KGHSH, CDR2 LQKENI. V lost 0 bases, J lost 2 bases, and 15 bases lay in between. In nucleotides, the CDR3 is TGTGCCAGCTCACCACCGTCTCTCCAGGGCCACACAGATACGCAGTATTTT. Its translation is CASSPPSLQGHTDTQYF.

The J gene is TRBJ2-2, the V gene TRBV5-5, with 10 bases that match TRBD1. The ends lost 5 bases at V and 5 bases at J; junction bases unmatched: 6. The V gene's germline CDR1 is SGHKS and CDR2 YYEKEE (reference sequence). The CDR3 is made up of 15 amino acids. The CDR3 DNA reads TGTGCCAGCAGACGACAGGGGGCTTGGACCGGGGAGCTGTTTTTT. It translates to CASRRQGAWTGELFF.

The sample holds a few counts of this clone. The chain uses TRBV25-1 and TRBJ2-3; perhaps TRBD2 as D (6 bases). Trimming cost V 6 bases and J 0 bases, with 10 bases left between them. Germline loops: CDR1 MGHDK, CDR2 SYGVNS. This CDR3 comprises 14 residues. CDR3 residues: CASSPGLSTDTQYF. In DNA form, the CDR3 reads TGTGCCAGCAGCCCGGGACTTAGCACAGATACGCAGTATTTT.

V gene TRBV5-1 combines with J gene TRBJ1-2, with TRBD1 as a possible D gene (6 bases). Germline-derived CDR1 and CDR2 are SGHRS and YFSETQ. V lost 0 bases to trimming and J lost 3 bases, with 18 bases between them. This CDR3 has 17 residues. CDR3 sequence reads: CASSLVGRGSIDYGYTF. The CDR3 DNA sequence: TGCGCCAGCAGCTTGGTGGGCAGGGGATCTATAGACTATGGCTACACCTTC. Supplemented by reference TRBV5-1 and TRBJ1-2, the full variable domain reads KAGVTQTPRYLIKTRGQQVTLSCSPISGHRSVSWYQQTPGQGLQFLFEYFSETQRNKGNFPGRFSGRQFSNSRSEMNVSTLELGDSALYLCASSLVGRGSIDYGYTFGSGTRLTVV.

In nucleotides, the CDR3 is TGCAGCGTTGAATTAACAGGGGGGAACACTGAAGCTTTCTTT. Protein sequence: CSVELTGGNTEAFF. The chain employs TRBV29-1 and TRBJ1-1; TRBD1 matches 8 bases. The CDR3 spans 14 residues. V dropped 2 bases and J dropped 1; count of bases not matched to a gene: 3. The V gene's germline CDR1 is SQVTM and CDR2 ANQGSEA.

The chain is built from TRBV7-9 and TRBJ1-5; D gene uncertain. Trimming took off 1 base at V and 6 bases at J, with 7 bases between the two ends. CDR1 is SEHNR and CDR2 is FQNEAQ in the germline V gene (reference sequence). CDR3 length: 13 residues. Here the CDR3 DNA reads TGTGCCAGCAGCTTAGAATTGGCTCAGCCCCAGCATTTT. Translating gives CASSLELAQPQHF.

This clone showed up just a few times. The chain links TRBV30 to TRBJ1-2; D not resolved. Germline assignment: CDR1 GTSNPN and CDR2 SVGIG (reference sequence). The V end was cut by 0 bases, the J end by 8 bases, with 13 bases between. The CDR3 consists of 13 residues. The CDR3 bases are TGTGCCTGGAGTGTACGAGGGATCGGCGGCTACACCTTC. This codes for CAWSVRGIGGYTF.